This TCR beta chain was captured in a study of T cell responses to AZD1222 COVID-19 vaccine. Across the whole study: Researchers grouped second doses given at about 4 or about 12 weeks into one pool. The study's findings and limits: Repertoire sampling was restricted to post-peak T cell response timepoints. Reportedly, nearly half the spike-specific TCRs target unmutated variant regions. The study found Spike-specific TCR breadth and depth rose after two AZD1222 doses.

Trimming left V 3 bases short and J 3 bases short, with 18 bases between. Germline V gene data show CDR1 as SGHNT and CDR2 as YENEEA. The CDR3 loop spans 17 amino acids. This clone was counted a single time. The antigen remains undetermined. The assay was immunoSEQ multiplex PCR, and TCRdb's table has in-frame clones only and misses some. The sample consists of 150,000 or so clones, 90% to 95% of them appearing once. The sequence derives from an adult in good health. V is TRBV11-3 and J is TRBJ1-5; a weak D match, TRBD1 (6 bases). This specimen was peripheral blood, taken on day 0 of AZD1222 vaccination. The CDR3 spells CASSLMDSWRYNQPQHF. In nucleotides, the CDR3 is TGTGCCAGCAGCTTGATGGACAGTTGGCGGTACAATCAGCCCCAGCATTTT.